What follows are 5 T cell receptor beta chains derived from one specimen sequenced in a study of cytomegalovirus exposure and HLA in healthy donors. PCR used 60 Vbeta primers and 13 Jbeta primers. The method was immunoSEQ multiplex PCR; TCRdb's version includes in-frame clones alone and lacks a portion of them. The sample holds more than 85,000 clones, just under 70% seen once. The sample taken for sequencing was PBMCs. These receptors were collected from a woman in her forties or fifties in good health and CMV-seropositive.

This clone has more than one count but fewer than ten. The CDR3 DNA reads TGTGCCAGCAGCGCTCCGGGACAGGGGGCAGGAGAAAAACTGTTTTTT. Translation gives CASSAPGQGAGEKLFF. The genes are TRBV7-9 and TRBJ1-4; 12 nucleotides agree with TRBD1. Per germline, CDR1 SEHNR and CDR2 FQNEAQ (reference sequence). This CDR3 has 16 residues. V trimming: 5 bases; J trimming: 8 bases; junction bases outside the gene matches: 9.

The chain is built from TRBV11-2 and TRBJ2-7, with 10 bases fitting TRBD2. Germline values: CDR1 SGHAT, CDR2 FQNNGV. The CDR3 is 15 residues long. V dropped 4 bases and J dropped 0; count of bases not matched to a gene: 3. The CDR3 loop is CASSWTSGNSYEQYF. The DNA of the CDR3 is TGTGCCAGCAGCTGGACTAGCGGTAACTCCTACGAGCAGTACTTC.

This clone was counted between two and nine times. This chain links TRBV30 with TRBJ1-5; 11 bases agree with TRBD1. Losses at the gene ends were 3 bases for V and 5 bases for J; bases not matched to a gene: 0. Germline lookup yields CDR1 GTSNPN and CDR2 SVGIG (reference sequence). The CDR3 sequence is 13 residues long. The CDR3 is CAWRGQGDQPQHF. In DNA form, the CDR3 reads TGTGCCTGGAGGGGACAGGGGGATCAGCCCCAGCATTTT.

This clone has more than one count but fewer than ten. The V call is TRBV18, the J call TRBJ2-3, with D perhaps TRBD2 (6 bases). The CDR3 runs 18 residues. Germline CDR1 is KGHSH and CDR2 is LQKENI. Trimming removed 0 bases from V and 4 bases from J, with 20 bases in between. CDR3 residues: CASSPPEGRHPDSDTQYF. The CDR3 region has the DNA TGTGCCAGCTCACCACCGGAGGGTCGTCATCCCGATTCAGATACGCAGTATTTT.

A remark on this clone: Additional DNA sequences in this sample encode the identical CDR3. V gene TRBV6-5 combines with J gene TRBJ2-3; 7 bases line up with TRBD1. The germline CDR1 and CDR2 sequences are MNHEY and SVGAGI. The ends lost 2 bases at V and 2 bases at J; junction bases unmatched: 4. The CDR3 is made up of 15 amino acids. The DNA of the CDR3 is TGTGCCAGCAGTTACGGCGACAGGGCCACAGATACGCAGTATTTT. Translated, it gives CASSYGDRATDTQYF.